The 11 T cell receptor beta chains listed next were all sequenced from one sample in a study of shared clonotypes between healthy human individuals. Method: immunoSEQ multiplex PCR; TCRdb's copy keeps in-frame clones and lacks some. This table holds approximately 720,000 clones, around 72% found once. The sequenced sample consisted of memory CD4+ T cells sorted from blood. Sample subset: CD45RA-negative fraction. These receptors all stem from a woman aged 25 to 39 in good health.

This clone has more than one count but fewer than ten. The rearrangement links TRBV7-9 to TRBJ2-7; 12 nucleotides agree with TRBD2. J gave up 6 bases and V 2 bases, and 5 bases lay outside the gene matches. This CDR3 has 15 residues. Germline CDR1 reads SEHNR; CDR2 reads FQNEAQ (reference sequence). CDR3 protein: CASSLTTSGSIEQYF. CDR3 DNA: TGTGCCAGCAGCTTAACGACTAGCGGGAGCATCGAGCAGTACTTC. The whole variable domain, remainder taken from reference TRBV7-9 and TRBJ2-7, is DTGVSQNPRHKITKRGQNVTFRCDPISEHNRLYWYRQTLGQGPEFLTYFQNEAQLEKSRLLSDRFSAERPKGSFSTLEIQRTEQGDSAMYLCASSLTTSGSIEQYFGPGTRLTVT.

The chain carries TRBV28 and TRBJ2-1; TRBD2 matches 12 bases. The CDR3 sequence is 16 residues long. Germline V gene sequence: CDR1 MDHEN, CDR2 SYDVKM. The V gene end was trimmed by 5 bases and the J gene end by 3 bases; junction bases not matched to a gene: 5. The CDR3: CASSRPGLAGYNEQFF. DNA of the CDR3: TGTGCCAGCAGTCGGCCGGGACTAGCGGGCTACAATGAGCAGTTCTTC. Complete variable domain (other parts from reference TRBV28 and TRBJ2-1): DVKVTQSSRYLVKRTGEKVFLECVQDMDHENMFWYRQDPGLGLRLIYFSYDVKMKEKGDIPEGYSVSREKKERFSLILESASTNQTSMYLCASSRPGLAGYNEQFFGPGTRLTVL.

The V gene is TRBV4-1, the J gene TRBJ1-1, with D tentatively TRBD1 (5 bases). CDR1 and CDR2 (germline): MGHRA, YSYEKL. The CDR3 contains 14 residues. Trimming cost V 2 bases and J 11 bases, with 18 bases left between them. CDR3 sequence: CASSQTGSQRGAFF. Here the CDR3 DNA reads TGCGCCAGCAGCCAAACAGGTAGTCAGCGGGGGGCTTTCTTT.

The chain recombines TRBV11-3 with TRBJ1-1, with TRBD1 identical over 7 bases. The CDR3 loop spans 15 amino acids. V lost 6 bases, J lost 5 bases, and 12 bases stayed unmatched. The germline gives CDR1 SGHNT, CDR2 YENEEA. This chain's CDR3 is CASSAGGGASTEAFF. The CDR3 bases are TGTGCCAGCAGTGCAGGGGGAGGGGCATCAACTGAAGCTTTCTTT.

CDR3 protein: CASSMGREQFF. CDR3 in DNA: TGTGCCAGTAGTATGGGCCGTGAGCAGTTCTTC. The rearrangement uses TRBV19 and TRBJ2-1; D gene unclear. V lost 3 bases, J lost 9 bases, and 6 bases lay in between. In germline, CDR1 is LNHDA, CDR2 SQIVND (reference sequence). There are 11 residues in the CDR3.

This clone was counted a few times. The chain has TRBV5-1 and TRBJ2-7; D remains ambiguous. The CDR3 spans 13 residues. Trimming took off 0 bases at V and 2 bases at J, with 6 bases between the two ends. CDR1 SGHRS and CDR2 YFSETQ come from the germline V gene. CDR3 region: CASSLGGPYEQYF. The CDR3 nucleotides read TGCGCCAGCAGCTTGGGGGGTCCCTACGAGCAGTACTTC.

The V gene is TRBV28, the J gene TRBJ1-2; D might be TRBD1 (5 bases). The V gene lost 5 bases and the J gene lost 8 bases, with 21 bases spanning the gap. Germline V gene lookup returns CDR1 MDHEN and CDR2 SYDVKM. This CDR3 spans 15 amino acids. The CDR3, as DNA: TGTGCCAGCAGTCCGCCGGGGCAGACTATGAACGGCTACACCTTC. Amino acids: CASSPPGQTMNGYTF.

The rearrangement uses TRBV19 and TRBJ2-7; 14 bases fit TRBD2. The CDR3 is 14 residues long. The V segment lost 4 bases and the J segment 6 bases; nucleotides outside the gene matches: 2. Per germline, CDR1 LNHDA and CDR2 SQIVND (reference sequence). The CDR3 region has the DNA TGTGCCAGTAGTACTGGGACTAGCGGGAGCGAGCAGTACTTC. Its protein is CASSTGTSGSEQYF.

The chain is built from TRBV29-1 and TRBJ2-3; 8 bases are a match to TRBD1. Unmatched junction bases numbered 5, after V lost 6 bases and J lost 0 bases. CDR1 and CDR2 from the germline V gene are SQVTM and ANQGSEA. CDR3 length equals 14 residues. CDR3 residues: CSVWTGFSTDTQYF. DNA of the CDR3: TGCAGCGTATGGACAGGGTTTAGCACAGATACGCAGTATTTT.

The chain couples TRBV11-2 to TRBJ2-3; 9 positions agree with TRBD2. Germline CDR1 SGHAT, CDR2 FQNNGV. The CDR3 is made up of 14 amino acids. J was trimmed by 2 bases and V by 5 bases; bases with no gene match: 2. The CDR3 DNA reads as TGTGCCAGCAGCCTAGCGGGGTTCACAGATACGCAGTATTTT. Its translation is CASSLAGFTDTQYF.

The V gene is TRBV5-4, the J gene TRBJ2-3; D remains unclear. The CDR3 contains 13 residues. Germline V gives CDR1 SGHNT, CDR2 YYREEE (reference sequence). V shed 3 bases and J shed 5 bases, with 10 bases lying between them. CDR3: CASSSHSLDTQYF. In nucleotides, the CDR3 is TGTGCCAGCAGCTCTCACTCCTTAGATACGCAGTATTTT.